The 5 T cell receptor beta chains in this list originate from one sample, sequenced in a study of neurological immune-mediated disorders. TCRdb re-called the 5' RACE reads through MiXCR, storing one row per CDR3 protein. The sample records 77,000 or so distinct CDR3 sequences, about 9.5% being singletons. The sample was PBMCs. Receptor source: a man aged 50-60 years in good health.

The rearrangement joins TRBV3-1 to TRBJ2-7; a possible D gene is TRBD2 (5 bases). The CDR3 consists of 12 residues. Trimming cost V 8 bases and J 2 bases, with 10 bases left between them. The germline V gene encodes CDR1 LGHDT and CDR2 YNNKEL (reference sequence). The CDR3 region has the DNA TGTGCCAGCGCCGGGGAACCCTACGAGCAGTACTTC. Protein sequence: CASAGEPYEQYF.

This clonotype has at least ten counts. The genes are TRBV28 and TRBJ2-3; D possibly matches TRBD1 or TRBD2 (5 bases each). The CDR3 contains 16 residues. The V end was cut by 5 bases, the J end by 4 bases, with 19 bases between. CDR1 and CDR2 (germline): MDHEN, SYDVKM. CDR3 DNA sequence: TGTGCCAGCAGTCTCACGGGGACCGCTGGGGCAGATACGCAGTATTTT. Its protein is CASSLTGTAGADTQYF.

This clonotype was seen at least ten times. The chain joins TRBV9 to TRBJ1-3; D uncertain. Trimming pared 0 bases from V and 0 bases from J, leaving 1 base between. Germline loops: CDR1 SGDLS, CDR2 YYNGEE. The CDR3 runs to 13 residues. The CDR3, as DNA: TGTGCCAGCAGCGTAGACTCTGGAAACACCATATATTTT. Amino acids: CASSVDSGNTIYF. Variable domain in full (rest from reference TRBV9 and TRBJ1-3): DSGVTQTPKHLITATGQRVTLRCSPRSGDLSVYWYQQSLDQGLQFLIQYYNGEERAKGNILERFSAQQFPDLHSELNLSSLELGDSALYFCASSVDSGNTIYFGEGSWLTVV.

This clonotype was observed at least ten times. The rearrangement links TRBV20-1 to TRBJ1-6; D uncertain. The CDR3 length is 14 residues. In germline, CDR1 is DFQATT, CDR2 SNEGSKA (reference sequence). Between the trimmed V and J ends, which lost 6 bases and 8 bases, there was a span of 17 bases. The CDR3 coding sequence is TGCAGTGCGGAGGGCCCTGAACGGGATTCACCCCTCCACTTT. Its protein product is CSAEGPERDSPLHF.

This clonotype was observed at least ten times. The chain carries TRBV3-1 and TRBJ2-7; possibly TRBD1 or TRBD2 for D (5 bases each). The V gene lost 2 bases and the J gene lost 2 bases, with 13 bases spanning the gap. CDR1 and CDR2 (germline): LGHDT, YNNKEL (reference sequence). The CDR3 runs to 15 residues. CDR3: CASSQHTGDPYEQYF. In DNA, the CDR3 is TGTGCCAGCAGCCAACACACCGGGGACCCCTACGAGCAGTACTTC.